The next 22 T cell receptor beta chains were all read from a single sample in a study of technical replicates of blood from a few donors. The table came from immunoSEQ multiplex PCR; TCRdb's copy has only in-frame clones and leaves some out. The sample has around 81,000 clones, about 81% seen once. Sequenced: PBMCs. These receptors were obtained from a human donor in good health. Some clones in this sample may be carry-over from other donors' samples.

CDR3: CASSLTRREQFF. The CDR3 coding sequence is TGTGCCAGCTCACTGACTAGACGAGAGCAGTTCTTC. The chain couples TRBV18 to TRBJ2-1; D is possibly TRBD2 (6 bases). V shed 4 bases and J shed 10 bases, with 11 bases lying between them. Per germline, CDR1 KGHSH and CDR2 LQKENI. The CDR3 has 12 residues.

This clone is labeled large. The sample has other DNA sequences that encode this CDR3 too. The genes are TRBV5-1 and TRBJ1-1; 7 positions match TRBD1. In germline, CDR1 is SGHRS, CDR2 YFSETQ. The CDR3 contains 14 residues. J gave up 3 bases and V 0 bases, and 2 bases lay outside the gene matches. CDR3 in DNA: TGCGCCAGCAGCTTGGCAGGGGGGTACACTGAAGCTTTCTTT. This sequence encodes CASSLAGGYTEAFF.

This clone was seen a single time. The chain recombines TRBV7-2 with TRBJ2-2; TRBD1 matches 8 bases. Germline lookup yields CDR1 SGHTA and CDR2 FQGNSA. V shed 0 bases and J 1 base; nucleotides not matched to a gene: 7. The CDR3 consists of 18 residues. CDR3 region: CASSLANFGQGNTGELFF. The DNA of the CDR3 is TGTGCCAGCAGCTTAGCAAACTTTGGACAGGGGAACACCGGGGAGCTGTTTTTT.

V usage is TRBV28 and J usage is TRBJ1-2; possibly TRBD1 for D (5 bases). The CDR3 consists of 13 residues. Trimming removed 2 bases at V and 5 bases at J, with 9 bases between. The germline V gene has CDR1 MDHEN and CDR2 SYDVKM. CDR3 loop: CASSLRGGYGYTF. The CDR3 DNA is TGTGCCAGCAGTTTAAGGGGTGGTTATGGCTACACCTTC.

The CDR3 DNA follows: TGCAGCGTTGTTAGGACAGGGAACTCCTACGAGCAGTACTTC. It is translated as CSVVRTGNSYEQYF. This chain joins TRBV29-1 and TRBJ2-7, with 8 bases matching TRBD1. The CDR3 extends over 14 amino acids. Trimming removed 4 bases from V and 0 bases from J; junction bases left unmatched: 5. Germline V lookup: CDR1 SQVTM, CDR2 ANQGSEA.

V gene TRBV7-2 combines with J gene TRBJ2-7; tentatively, D is TRBD2 (5 bases). Germline CDR1 SGHTA, CDR2 FQGNSA. The CDR3 covers 14 residues. The germline V and J ends were trimmed by 5 bases and 0 bases, with 11 bases remaining between them. CDR3 DNA: TGTGCCAGCAGCCGGACTGCAAGCTCCTACGAGCAGTACTTC. Translating it yields CASSRTASSYEQYF.

The rearrangement uses TRBV5-6 and TRBJ2-7; 9 bases agree with TRBD2. The germline V gene encodes CDR1 SGHDT and CDR2 YYEEEE. The junction had 8 bases not matched to a gene; V was cut back by 1 base and J by 6 bases. This CDR3 spans 15 amino acids. The CDR3 DNA sequence: TGTGCCAGCAGCTTGAGTGCCCTAGCGGGGCGCGAGCAGTACTTC. Translating it yields CASSLSALAGREQYF.

The rearrangement uses TRBV7-8 and TRBJ2-3; 11 bases map to TRBD1. Per germline, CDR1 SGHVS and CDR2 FQNEAQ. Germline trimming cut 5 bases from V and 3 bases from J; bases unmatched to any gene: 13. The CDR3 contains 18 residues. CDR3 residues: CASSVRGTGGKSTDTQYF. DNA of the CDR3: TGTGCCAGCAGCGTGAGGGGGACAGGGGGTAAGAGTACAGATACGCAGTATTTT.

The chain uses TRBV4-1 and TRBJ2-7; D perhaps matches TRBD2 (5 bases). The CDR3 is 16 amino acids. Trimming removed 0 bases from V and 2 bases from J, with 14 bases in between. Germline CDR1 reads MGHRA; CDR2 reads YSYEKL. In DNA form, the CDR3 reads TGCGCCAGCAGCCAAGACGAGCAGCGGTCCACCTACGAGCAGTACTTC. This gives the protein CASSQDEQRSTYEQYF.

V and J are TRBV6-1 and TRBJ1-5; the D gene is possibly TRBD1 (5 bases). The CDR3 is 14 residues long. From germline, CDR1 is MNHNS and CDR2 SASEGT. The V end was cut by 8 bases, the J end by 0 bases, with 11 bases between. The CDR3 sequence: CASRGLYSNQPQHF. The CDR3, as DNA: TGTGCCAGCCGGGGACTGTATAGCAATCAGCCCCAGCATTTT.

The chain joins TRBV5-4 to TRBJ2-1; 8 bases align to TRBD2. CDR1 SGHNT and CDR2 YYREEE come from the germline V gene (reference sequence). The CDR3 contains 18 residues. J lost 7 bases, V lost 0 bases, and 15 bases had no gene match. CDR3: CASSLGGSGGPGINEQFF. CDR3 DNA sequence: TGTGCCAGCAGCTTGGGAGGCAGCGGGGGCCCCGGAATAAATGAGCAGTTCTTC.

The chain couples TRBV4-2 to TRBJ2-1, with 15 bases that match TRBD2. The V gene end was trimmed by 4 bases and the J gene end by 0 bases; junction bases not matched to a gene: 7. The germline CDR1 and CDR2 sequences are LGHNA and YNFKEQ. The CDR3 spans 19 residues. The CDR3 protein is CASSPKGLAGGYSYNEQFF. Written as DNA, the CDR3 is TGTGCCAGCAGCCCCAAGGGACTAGCGGGAGGTTACTCCTACAATGAGCAGTTCTTC.

This clone has just one count. The rearrangement uses TRBV7-2 and TRBJ2-7; perhaps TRBD2 as D (5 bases). CDR1 is SGHTA and CDR2 is FQGNSA in the germline V gene. With 1 base removed from V and 4 bases from J, the gap between germline ends came to 17 bases. The CDR3 covers 16 residues. The CDR3 coding sequence is TGTGCCAGCAGCTTAGGCCCCGAGGGCACGAGGTACGAGCAGTACTTC. Encoded protein: CASSLGPEGTRYEQYF. The whole variable domain, filled in from reference TRBV7-2 and TRBJ2-7, reads GAGVSQSPSNKVTEKGKDVELRCDPISGHTALYWYRQSLGQGLEFLIYFQGNSAPDKSGLPSDRFSAERTGGSVSTLTIQRTQQEDSAVYLCASSLGPEGTRYEQYFGPGTRLTVT.

The chain couples TRBV5-1 to TRBJ2-1; D is ambiguous. Deletions cut 3 bases from V and 12 bases from J, with 22 bases between. This CDR3 is built from 15 residues. Germline-derived CDR1 and CDR2 are SGHRS and YFSETQ. CDR3 bases: TGCGCCAGCAGCTCGGGTCTAGGTTCTTACGATGTGCAGTTCTTC. Its protein product is CASSSGLGSYDVQFF.

The genes are TRBV11-2 and TRBJ1-1; 8 positions agree with TRBD1. Germline CDR1 SGHAT, CDR2 FQNNGV. Trimming removed 5 bases from V and 3 bases from J; junction bases left unmatched: 8. The length of the CDR3 is 15 residues. CDR3 loop: CASSPNGQGHTEAFF. The CDR3 nucleotides are TGTGCCAGCAGCCCAAACGGACAGGGCCACACTGAAGCTTTCTTT.

This chain uses TRBV2 with TRBJ1-4; 9 bases match TRBD1. J was trimmed by 3 bases and V by 6 bases; bases with no gene match: 14. CDR3 length: 18 amino acids. Per germline, CDR1 SNHLY and CDR2 FYNNEI. The CDR3 sequence is CASSVRDRVRSSNEKLFF. In DNA form, the CDR3 reads TGTGCCAGCAGCGTCCGGGACAGGGTCAGGTCGTCTAATGAAAAACTGTTTTTT.

This sequence joins TRBV10-3 and TRBJ2-3; 8 bases are shared with TRBD2. CDR3 length: 16 residues. Trimming took 5 bases from V and 2 from J; bases not matched to a gene: 9. The germline gives CDR1 ENHRY, CDR2 SYGVKD. Here the CDR3 DNA reads TGTGCCATCAGTAACGTAGCGGGGCCCCCCACAGATACGCAGTATTTT. The encoded protein is CAISNVAGPPTDTQYF.

V is TRBV7-9 and J is TRBJ2-1, with TRBD1 matching over 7 bases. Per germline, CDR1 SEHNR and CDR2 FQNEAQ (reference sequence). With 2 bases clipped from V and 5 bases from J, the junction kept 6 bases outside the gene matches. This CDR3 region has 15 residues. The CDR3 nucleotides are TGTGCCAGCAGCTTACAACGAGGGGGCCACAATGAGCAGTTCTTC. Encoded protein: CASSLQRGGHNEQFF.

The chain has TRBV11-2 and TRBJ1-2, with D perhaps matching TRBD1 (5 bases). V was pared by 5 bases and J by 8 bases, with 15 bases between. This CDR3 contains 13 residues. CDR1 SGHAT and CDR2 FQNNGV come from the germline V gene. DNA for the CDR3: TGTGCCAGCAGCCCAGACAGATTAGGGGGCTACACCTTC. This translates into CASSPDRLGGYTF.

For this clone: A far larger clone differs by one base, so this is likely a read error. This chain uses TRBV7-9 with TRBJ1-1; the match to TRBD1 covers 10 bases. Per germline, CDR1 SEHNR and CDR2 FQNEAQ (reference sequence). CDR3 length: 14 amino acids. The V segment lost 1 base and the J segment 6 bases; nucleotides outside the gene matches: 2. CDR3: CASSLGTGGAEAFF. The CDR3 DNA is TGTGCCAGCAGCTTAGGGACAGGGGGTGCTGAAGCTTTCTTT. The full variable domain, rest sourced from reference TRBV7-9 and TRBJ1-1, is DTGVSQNPRHKITKRGQNVTFRCDPISEHNRLYWYRQTLGQGPEFLTYFQNEAQLEKSRLLSDRFSAERPKGSFSTLEIQRTEQGDSAMYLCASSLGTGGAEAFFGQGTRLTVV.

This chain links TRBV19 with TRBJ1-5, with D hard to call. CDR1 and CDR2 (germline): LNHDA, SQIVND (reference sequence). The V end was cut by 3 bases, the J end by 4 bases, with 4 bases between. CDR3 length equals 12 residues. Here the CDR3 reads CASSITNQPQHF. CDR3 DNA: TGTGCCAGTAGTATTACAAATCAGCCCCAGCATTTT.

This rearrangement joins TRBV5-4 to TRBJ2-3; D possibly corresponds to TRBD2 (6 bases). The CDR3 runs 14 residues. Germline V gives CDR1 SGHNT, CDR2 YYREEE (reference sequence). Trimming took off 5 bases at V and 4 bases at J, with 14 bases between the two ends. CDR3 sequence: CASRGGGRADTQYF. DNA of the CDR3: TGTGCCAGCAGGGGAGGCGGTCGGGCAGATACGCAGTATTTT.